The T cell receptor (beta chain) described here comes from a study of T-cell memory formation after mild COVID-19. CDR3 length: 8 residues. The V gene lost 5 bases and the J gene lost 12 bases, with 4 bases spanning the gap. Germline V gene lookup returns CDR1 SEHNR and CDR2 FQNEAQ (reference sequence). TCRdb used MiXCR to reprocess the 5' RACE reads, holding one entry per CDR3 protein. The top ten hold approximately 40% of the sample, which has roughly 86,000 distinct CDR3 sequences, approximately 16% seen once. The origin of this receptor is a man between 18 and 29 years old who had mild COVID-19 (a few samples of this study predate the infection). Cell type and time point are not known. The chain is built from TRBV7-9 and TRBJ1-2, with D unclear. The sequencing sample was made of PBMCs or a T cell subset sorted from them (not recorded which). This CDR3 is CASSPDTF. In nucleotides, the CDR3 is TGTGCCAGCAGCCCCGACACCTTC.